A single sample gave rise to the 13 T cell receptor beta chains below, sequenced in a study of OX40 agonist ivuxolimab in advanced cancers. Library generation was performed with the immunoSEQ multiplex PCR assay. TCRdb provides this immuneACCESS table in a form limited to in-frame rearrangements. Some clones are lacking; in checked studies, under half of them reflect an unresolved V gene, and why the rest are absent is not known. This sample comprises about 67,000 clones, more than 75% of them detected only once. The ten most abundant clones make up around 8.2% of the sample. This specimen was CD4+ or CD8+ T cells sorted from blood, taken in a trial of the OX40 agonist ivuxolimab. These receptors were taken from an adult with an advanced solid tumor such as melanoma, head and neck, liver or kidney cancer.

The chain carries TRBV19 and TRBJ2-1; 9 positions agree with TRBD1. The germline V gene has CDR1 LNHDA and CDR2 SQIVND (reference sequence). V dropped 4 bases and J dropped 6; count of bases not matched to a gene: 16. CDR3 length equals 18 residues. The CDR3 nucleotides are TGTGCCAGTAGTACCTTAAGAGGGACAGGGACCGTAGTCAATGAGCAGTTCTTC. This codes for CASSTLRGTGTVVNEQFF. Looking up the rest from reference TRBV19 and TRBJ2-1 gives the full variable domain: DGGITQSPKYLFRKEGQNVTLSCEQNLNHDAMYWYRQDPGQGLRLIYYSQIVNDFQKGDIAEGYSVSREKKESFPLTVTSAQKNPTAFYLCASSTLRGTGTVVNEQFFGPGTRLTVL.

In this sample, this clone turned up once. The rearrangement joins TRBV5-1 to TRBJ1-1; a weak D match, TRBD1 (5 bases). Trimming cost V 2 bases and J 3 bases, with 11 bases left between them. Germline V gene sequence: CDR1 SGHRS, CDR2 YFSETQ. This CDR3 has 14 amino acids. CDR3 bases: TGCGCCAGCAGCTTTGCGGGGGAGGACACTGAAGCTTTCTTT. Translated, it gives CASSFAGEDTEAFF.

This chain links TRBV30 with TRBJ2-7; possibly TRBD1 or TRBD2 for D (5 bases each). V lost 3 bases to trimming and J lost 0 bases, with 12 bases between them. The CDR3 extends over 14 amino acids. The germline CDR1 and CDR2 sequences are GTSNPN and SVGIG (reference sequence). For the CDR3, the DNA is TGTGCCTGGAGCCGGGACCTAAGCTCCTACGAGCAGTACGTC. It yields the protein CAWSRDLSSYEQYV.

The table lists this clone with a few counts. V and J are TRBV19 and TRBJ1-1; D is uncertain. CDR1 LNHDA and CDR2 SQIVND come from the germline V gene (reference sequence). The CDR3 is 14 residues long. Trimming removed 6 bases at V and 12 bases at J, with 23 bases between. CDR3 in DNA: TGTGCCAGTAGGACCCCAGGTCAGGACTTGCGCACTTTCTTT. The encoded protein is CASRTPGQDLRTFF.

V is TRBV11-2 and J is TRBJ2-7; the D is unclear. The V end was cut by 0 bases, the J end by 2 bases, with 5 bases between. Germline CDR1 is SGHAT and CDR2 is FQNNGV. The CDR3 is 13 amino acids. The CDR3 sequence is CASSLDPPYEQYF. CDR3 nucleotides: TGTGCCAGCAGCTTAGACCCTCCCTACGAGCAGTACTTC.

The chain joins TRBV4-2 to TRBJ1-2; maybe TRBD1 (5 bases). The length of the CDR3 is 15 residues. V lost 0 bases and J 4 bases, leaving 12 bases between the germline ends. Germline-derived CDR1 and CDR2 are LGHNA and YNFKEQ. Here the CDR3 reads CASSQDQTETYGYTF. CDR3 bases: TGTGCCAGCAGCCAAGACCAGACAGAAACCTATGGCTACACCTTC.

The chain has TRBV29-1 and TRBJ2-3; TRBD2 agrees at 7 bases. CDR3 length: 16 amino acids. After removal of 6 bases from V and 0 bases from J, the junction contained 12 bases not matched to a gene. The germline CDR1 and CDR2 sequences are SQVTM and ANQGSEA. The CDR3 region has the DNA TGCAGCGTCGGCGAGTCGGGGGGTAAAAGCACAGATACGCAGTATTTT. Encoded protein: CSVGESGGKSTDTQYF.

The chain recombines TRBV7-9 with TRBJ2-1; maybe TRBD1 (5 bases). Germline CDR1 and CDR2: SEHNR and FQNEAQ (reference sequence). This CDR3 contains 14 residues. V was shortened by 1 base and J by 5 bases, with 9 bases between the two germline ends. In DNA form, the CDR3 reads TGTGCCAGCAGCTTAGTAGGGGCCCACAATGAGCAGTTCTTC. The encoded protein is CASSLVGAHNEQFF.

The CDR3 coding sequence is TGCGCCAGCAGTTCTTGGACGGGCACAGATACGCAGTATTTT. Its protein is CASSSWTGTDTQYF. V is TRBV5-1 and J is TRBJ2-3; D unclear. The V gene lost 5 bases and the J gene lost 1 base, with 11 bases spanning the gap. CDR3 length equals 14 residues. Per the germline V gene, CDR1 is SGHRS and CDR2 is YFSETQ.

The rearrangement joins TRBV30 to TRBJ2-5, with 11 nucleotides matching TRBD2. The germline gives CDR1 GTSNPN, CDR2 SVGIG (reference sequence). The CDR3 length is 15 residues. The V segment lost 0 bases and the J segment 11 bases; nucleotides outside the gene matches: 11. CDR3 nucleotides: TGTGCCTGGAGTGTAGGCCTAGCGGGAGGCCGATATCAGTACTTC. It is translated as CAWSVGLAGGRYQYF.

The V and J genes are TRBV6-5 and TRBJ2-5; the D gene is possibly TRBD2 (6 bases). Germline assignment: CDR1 MNHEY and CDR2 SVGAGI. This CDR3 comprises 14 residues. Trimming stripped 6 bases from V and 5 bases from J, with 16 bases between. CDR3 coding DNA: TGTGCCAGCAGGAGGGACTGGGCGGAGGAGACCCAGTACTTC. Protein: CASRRDWAEETQYF.

This sequence joins TRBV6-5 and TRBJ1-4; 11 bases line up with TRBD1. The junction had 3 bases not matched to a gene; V was cut back by 5 bases and J by 4 bases. This CDR3 comprises 15 residues. Germline CDR1 MNHEY, CDR2 SVGAGI. Written as DNA, the CDR3 is TGTGCCAGCAGTCGGACAGGGGGCCTTAATGAAAAACTGTTTTTT. Protein product: CASSRTGGLNEKLFF.

The chain couples TRBV7-2 to TRBJ2-5, with 10 bases that match TRBD1. The last part of the DNA fits TRBJ2-7 better; the J call may be wrong. This CDR3 is 13 amino acids long. CDR1 and CDR2 (germline): SGHTA, FQGNSA. The CDR3: CASSRQGAREQYF. Written as DNA, the CDR3 is TGTGCCAGCAGCCGACAGGGGGCGCGCGAGCAGTACTTC.